This T cell receptor (beta chain) was recovered during a study of blood T cell repertoires in COVID-19. CDR3 size: 14 residues. Per the germline V gene, CDR1 is SEHNR and CDR2 is FQNEAQ (reference sequence). V lost 4 bases and J 4 bases, leaving 11 bases between the germline ends. TCRdb keeps only in-frame clones here, not all; method: immunoSEQ multiplex PCR. The sample has 220,000 or so clones, roughly 84% seen once. The source of this sequence is a woman of 80 years or more with acute or convalescent COVID-19. The chain uses TRBV7-9 and TRBJ1-3; D may be TRBD1 (5 bases). The sample taken for sequencing was peripheral blood. The CDR3 DNA reads TGTGCCAGCAGCTCCCAGGGTGGCGGAAACACCATATATTTT. Encoded protein: CASSSQGGGNTIYF.